These 10 T cell receptor beta chains share one sample of origin, sequenced in a study of human T cells and chemical hapten exposure. The sample's time point: patch test 1, 2 weeks after DPC sensitization. Treatment indicated: therapeutic diphenylcyclopropenone sensitization with weekly scalp DPC. A single record per CDR3 protein comes from TCRdb applying MiXCR to the RACE reads. Among around 300,000 distinct CDR3 sequences listed, around 7% were seen once. This sample comprised whole blood, obtained in connection with sensitization to the hapten diphenylcyclopropenone (DPC). The source of these receptors is a woman under 30 with alopecia areata. Some clones in this sample may be carry-over from other donors' samples.

This clonotype was found many times. The chain is built from TRBV12-3 or TRBV12-4 and TRBJ2-3; D remains ambiguous. The CDR3 length is 13 residues. Deletions cut 8 bases from V and 2 bases from J, with 11 bases between. The CDR3 bases are TGTGCCAGCGGGTTAGGGCACACAGATACGCAGTATTTT. Amino acids: CASGLGHTDTQYF.

This clonotype has ten or more counts. The junction differs from germline at one of its ends, possibly a read error. The chain has TRBV20-1 and TRBJ2-1, with a tentative D call TRBD2 (5 bases). Germline V gene sequence: CDR1 DFQATT, CDR2 SNEGSKA (reference sequence). The CDR3 loop spans 11 amino acids. The CDR3 DNA sequence: TGCAGTGCTCCCGACTACGATGAGCAGTTCTTC. Protein: CSAPDYDEQFF.

This clonotype came up many times. CDR3 sequence reads: CASSLGSRGQFF. Here the CDR3 DNA reads TGCGCCAGCAGCTTGGGGTCCAGAGGGCAGTTCTTC. The gene calls are TRBV5-1 and TRBJ2-1, with unresolved D. V dropped 0 bases and J dropped 12 bases, with 10 bases sitting between them. Germline V lookup: CDR1 SGHRS, CDR2 YFSETQ. The CDR3 sequence is 12 residues long.

The table lists this clonotype with a few counts. The J gene is TRBJ2-7, the V gene TRBV6-2 or TRBV6-3; D gene unclear. There are 14 residues in the CDR3. The V gene lost 2 bases and the J gene lost 3 bases, with 11 bases spanning the gap. Germline lookup yields CDR1 MNHEY and CDR2 SVGEGT. CDR3 residues: CASSYDSRHYEQYF. For the CDR3, the DNA is TGTGCCAGCAGTTACGATTCGAGGCACTACGAGCAGTACTTC.

This clonotype was picked up a small number of times. The chain combines TRBV14 with TRBJ2-1; D unresolved. Germline-derived CDR1 and CDR2 are SGHDN and FVKESK. With 0 bases removed from V and 7 bases from J, the gap between germline ends came to 10 bases. The CDR3 is 14 residues long. CDR3 sequence: CASSQEWLTNEQFF. DNA for the CDR3: TGTGCCAGCAGCCAAGAATGGCTAACGAATGAGCAGTTCTTC.

This chain links TRBV15 with TRBJ1-4; a weak D match, TRBD1 (6 bases). Per germline, CDR1 LNHNV and CDR2 YYDKDF (reference sequence). This CDR3 has 16 residues. Trimming took off 1 base at V and 5 bases at J, with 14 bases between the two ends. Here the CDR3 DNA reads TGTGCCACCAGCAGAGTCTCGGACAGATACAATGAAAAACTGTTTTTT. Its protein is CATSRVSDRYNEKLFF.

This chain uses TRBV18 with TRBJ1-5; perhaps TRBD1 as D (5 bases). The V and J ends lost 3 bases and 6 bases respectively, with 15 bases between them. CDR1 is KGHSH, CDR2 LQKENI, per germline. This CDR3 spans 15 amino acids. CDR3 residues: CASSPTGGWAQPQHF. CDR3 coding DNA: TGTGCCAGCTCACCCACGGGGGGGTGGGCTCAGCCCCAGCATTTT.

The J gene is TRBJ2-3, the V gene TRBV2; no clear D gene. The CDR3 has 12 residues. Germline V lookup: CDR1 SNHLY, CDR2 FYNNEI. V was pared by 8 bases and J by 4 bases, with 10 bases between. The CDR3 here is CASRIGSDTQYF. CDR3 nucleotide sequence: TGTGCCAGCCGGATAGGGTCAGATACGCAGTATTTT.

Only a few counts were recorded for this clonotype. V gene TRBV12-3 or TRBV12-4 combines with J gene TRBJ1-1; 10 nucleotides line up with TRBD1. The CDR3 length is 14 residues. The ends lost 11 bases at V and 3 bases at J; junction bases unmatched: 9. This CDR3 reads CAGQGQGRDTEAFF. CDR3 DNA: TGTGCCGGCCAGGGACAGGGGAGGGACACTGAAGCTTTCTTT.

In this sample, this clonotype turned up many times. The rearrangement links TRBV7-9 to TRBJ2-7; 10 bases align to TRBD1. Germline loops: CDR1 SEHNR, CDR2 FQNEAQ (reference sequence). V was pared by 5 bases and J by 6 bases, with 7 bases of the junction left unmatched. This CDR3 comprises 14 residues. The DNA for the CDR3 is TGTGCCAGCAGCCTGACCGGGACAGGGGTCGAGCAGTACTTC. This sequence encodes CASSLTGTGVEQYF.